These T cell receptor beta chains were read from a single sample in a study of T cells in Graves' hyperthyroidism and ophthalmopathy. Via MiXCR, TCRdb re-called the multiplex PCR reads, giving one row per CDR3 protein. The table has approximately 620,000 distinct CDR3 sequences, more than 15% seen once. The sequenced sample consisted of blood. The receptors originated from a woman aged 40 to 55 with Graves' ophthalmopathy. CDR3s include the opening cysteine and the closing phenylalanine or tryptophan. D genes are given only for firm matches. Where a row states a size, it is once, few, many or the class of an expanded clone; other rows omit it.

j_gene | abundance | d_gene | v_gene | CDR3aa | CDR3nt
TRBJ2-3 | few | TRBD2 | TRBV12-5 | CASGFSRGDLLRTDTQYF | TGTGCTAGTGGTTTCTCTCGGGGGGACCTTCTTCGCACAGATACGCAGTATTTT
TRBJ2-3 | many | TRBD2 | TRBV3-1 | CASSQEGRLAGGGTQYF | TGTGCCAGCAGCCAAGAAGGTAGACTAGCGGGGGGCGGGACGCAGTATTTT
TRBJ2-7 | many | TRBD1 | TRBV5-6 | CASSLEPGQGPYEQYF | TGTGCCAGCAGCTTGGAACCGGGACAGGGACCCTACGAGCAGTACTTC
TRBJ2-7 | many | NA | TRBV5-1 | CASSFSYPHEQYF | TGCGCCAGCAGCTTTAGTTACCCCCACGAGCAGTACTTC
TRBJ1-5 | few | NA | TRBV27 | CASSLRRGAAQPQHF | TGTGCCAGCAGTTTGAGGCGGGGGGCGGCGCAGCCCCAGCATTTT
TRBJ1-1 | many | NA | TRBV3-1 | CASSQGGGTEAFF | TGTGCCAGCAGCCAGGGAGGAGGGACTGAAGCTTTCTTT
TRBJ2-7 | NA | NA | TRBV18 | CASSPRGLLNEQYF | TGTGCCAGCTCACCACGGGGGCTGTTGAACGAGCAGTACTTC
TRBJ2-3 | many | TRBD2 | TRBV20-1 | CSASLGLAGATERDTQYF | TGCAGTGCTAGTCTGGGTCTAGCGGGAGCCACCGAGAGAGATACGCAGTATTTT
TRBJ2-1 | many | NA | TRBV28 | CASSSQYGGHNEQFF | TGTGCCAGCAGCTCTCAATACGGGGGGCACAATGAGCAGTTCTTC
TRBJ1-2 | NA | TRBD1 | TRBV27 | CASWDRGVDFFGYTF | TGTGCCAGCTGGGACAGGGGAGTGGATTTCTTTGGCTACACCTTC
TRBJ2-5 | few | TRBD1 | TRBV5-1 | CASSAGQGNQETQYF | TGCGCCAGCAGCGCGGGACAGGGGAACCAAGAGACCCAGTACTTC
TRBJ2-5 | few | TRBD1 | TRBV5-1 | CASSEGDRDQETQYF | TGCGCCAGCAGCGAAGGGGACAGGGACCAAGAGACCCAGTACTTC
TRBJ1-1 | many | NA | TRBV9 | CASSARESIREAFF | TGTGCCAGCAGCGCCAGAGAGAGTATTCGTGAAGCTTTCTTT
TRBJ2-7 | NA | NA | TRBV29-1 | CSVGPAAYEQYF | TGCAGCGTTGGTCCAGCCGCCTACGAGCAGTACTTC
TRBJ1-3 | NA | TRBD1 | TRBV20-1 | CSAGAGGEDTIYF | TGCAGTGCTGGGGCAGGGGGCGAAGACACCATATATTTT
TRBJ1-1 | few | TRBD1 | TRBV7-6 | CASSPGTGRVTEAFF | TGTGCCAGCAGCCCGGGGACAGGGAGGGTTACTGAAGCTTTCTTT
TRBJ2-4 | NA | NA | TRBV2 | CASSSYIIQYF | TGTGCCAGCAGTTCTTATATCATTCAGTACTTC
TRBJ2-3 | NA | TRBD2 | TRBV5-1 | CASSWGTSGGGTDTQYF | TGCGCCAGCAGCTGGGGGACTAGCGGGGGGGGCACAGATACGCAGTATTTT
TRBJ2-6 | NA | NA | TRBV9 | CASSGGPGSGGANVLTF | TGTGCCAGCAGCGGAGGCCCGGGATCTGGTGGGGCCAACGTCCTGACTTTC
TRBJ1-5 | few | TRBD1 | TRBV6-1 | CASSEWFGTGDNQPQHF | TGTGCCAGCAGTGAATGGTTTGGGACAGGGGACAATCAGCCCCAGCATTTT
TRBJ1-1 | many | NA | TRBV5-1 | CASKSPNTEAFF | TGCGCCAGCAAGTCCCCGAACACTGAAGCTTTCTTT